This passage covers 26 T cell receptor beta chains from one sample sequenced in a study of early T cells in non-severe SARS-CoV-2 infection. MiXCR was run by TCRdb on the 5' RACE reads, yielding one entry per CDR3 protein. The sample lists 80,000 to 100,000 distinct CDR3 sequences, approximately 14% occurring once. Material: whole blood. The receptors were sampled from an adult who was a healthcare worker with PCR-confirmed SARS-CoV-2 infection or an uninfected control (not recorded which).

This clonotype was observed many times. The J gene is TRBJ2-2, the V gene TRBV29-1; 10 nucleotides match TRBD2. The CDR3 covers 13 residues. Per germline, CDR1 SQVTM and CDR2 ANQGSEA. The junction had 5 bases not matched to a gene; V was cut back by 7 bases and J by 6 bases. The CDR3 bases are TGCAGCGCAAGGAGCGGGGGGGCCGGGGAGCTGTTTTTT. Its protein product is CSARSGGAGELFF.

This clonotype was seen at least ten times. The genes are TRBV29-1 and TRBJ2-5; D remains ambiguous. Germline loops: CDR1 SQVTM, CDR2 ANQGSEA. Trimming stripped 5 bases from V and 2 bases from J, with 9 bases between. CDR3 size: 12 residues. CDR3 residues: CSVFAIQETQYF. For the CDR3, the DNA is TGCAGCGTTTTCGCGATTCAAGAGACCCAGTACTTC.

The rearrangement joins TRBV6-6 to TRBJ1-1, with D possibly being TRBD1 (6 bases). In germline, CDR1 is MNHNY, CDR2 SVGAGI (reference sequence). Trimming removed 2 bases from V and 4 bases from J, with 8 bases in between. This CDR3 region has 13 residues. The chain's CDR3 is CASSYTGTTEAFF. The CDR3 DNA sequence: TGTGCCAGCAGTTACACAGGGACCACTGAAGCTTTCTTT.

This clonotype was observed a few times. J is TRBJ1-4 and V is TRBV3-1; 7 nucleotides match TRBD1. There are 16 residues in the CDR3. The junction had 13 bases not matched to a gene; V was cut back by 4 bases and J by 8 bases. The germline V gene has CDR1 LGHDT and CDR2 YNNKEL (reference sequence). The CDR3 bases are TGTGCCAGCAGCCCATACAGGGGATCCGGTAGGGAAAAACTGTTTTTT. Translation gives CASSPYRGSGREKLFF.

As to this clonotype: One junction end does not reproduce the germline sequence, and a read error may be involved. The chain joins TRBV12-3 or TRBV12-4 to TRBJ2-1; no clear D. This CDR3 region has 10 residues. The CDR3 coding sequence is TGTGCCAGCAGTTTAGCGGGAACAGTCTTC. Residues: CASSLAGTVF.

This clonotype was counted only a few times. This chain uses TRBV12-3 or TRBV12-4 with TRBJ1-1; possible D gene TRBD1, 5 bases. The CDR3 extends over 11 amino acids. Trimming took 3 bases from V and 8 from J, leaving 7 bases between them. CDR3 sequence reads: CASSFGGEAFF. The DNA of the CDR3 is TGTGCCAGCAGTTTCGGGGGAGAAGCTTTCTTT.

In its sample, this clonotype was seen a few times. The V call is TRBV28, the J call TRBJ1-6; maybe TRBD1 (5 bases). V lost 2 bases, J lost 3 bases, and 11 bases lay in between. The CDR3 loop spans 16 amino acids. Per the germline V gene, CDR1 is MDHEN and CDR2 is SYDVKM. The CDR3 spells CASSLLQQGYNSPLHF. The CDR3 DNA is TGTGCCAGCAGTTTACTTCAGCAGGGCTATAATTCACCCCTCCACTTT.

This sequence joins TRBV6-5 and TRBJ2-1; 11 bases line up with TRBD1. CDR3 length: 15 residues. V lost 5 bases to trimming and J lost 4 bases; unmatched junction nucleotides: 4. Germline CDR1 MNHEY, CDR2 SVGAGI. In DNA, the CDR3 is TGTGCCAGCAGTCCCGGGACAGGGGGTTACAATGAGCAGTTCTTC. Its translation: CASSPGTGGYNEQFF.

The chain carries TRBV15 and TRBJ2-7; TRBD1 matches at 9 bases. The V and J ends lost 3 bases and 2 bases, in that order; junction bases with no gene match: 5. The CDR3 length is 15 residues. The germline gives CDR1 LNHNV, CDR2 YYDKDF (reference sequence). Written as DNA, the CDR3 is TGTGCCACCAGCAGCGGACAGGGGTTACCCTACGAGCAGTACTTC. It translates to CATSSGQGLPYEQYF.

This clonotype was counted many times. The CDR3 here is CSVRLDRDRYEQYF. For the CDR3, the DNA is TGCAGCGTACGACTGGACAGGGATCGCTACGAGCAGTACTTC. V gene TRBV29-1 combines with J gene TRBJ2-7; 8 bases line up with TRBD1. CDR3 size: 14 residues. The junction had 10 bases not matched to a gene; V was cut back by 6 bases and J by 3 bases. CDR1 is SQVTM, CDR2 ANQGSEA, per germline.

In this sample, this clonotype turned up many times. This chain uses TRBV10-1 with TRBJ2-3; possible D gene TRBD2, 6 bases. The CDR3 loop spans 15 amino acids. Looked up from germline, CDR1 is WNHNN and CDR2 is SYGVQD (reference sequence). Trimming took off 6 bases at V and 3 bases at J, with 16 bases between the two ends. The CDR3 sequence is CASSVDSGWTDTQYF. CDR3 coding DNA: TGCGCCAGCAGCGTCGACAGCGGGTGGACAGATACGCAGTATTTT.

The chain links TRBV29-1 to TRBJ2-3, with a weak D call TRBD2 (6 bases). Looked up from germline, CDR1 is SQVTM and CDR2 is ANQGSEA. This CDR3 has 16 residues. Trimming left V 8 bases short and J 2 bases short, with 23 bases between. CDR3: CSSIPLPGAATDTQYF. CDR3 nucleotides: TGCAGCTCCATACCCCTCCCGGGAGCCGCCACAGATACGCAGTATTTT.

The J gene is TRBJ2-2, the V gene TRBV5-1, with D unclear. Germline CDR1 SGHRS, CDR2 YFSETQ. The CDR3 extends over 15 amino acids. The V end lost 4 bases, the J end lost 3 bases, and 13 bases lay between the germline ends. The CDR3 bases are TGCGCCAGCAGCCTTGGTTGGGAAGACACCGGGGAGCTGTTTTTT. Translated: CASSLGWEDTGELFF.

This clonotype was picked up a small number of times. Here the CDR3 reads CASSRDFQETQYF. For the CDR3, the DNA is TGTGCCAGCAGCCGTGACTTCCAAGAGACCCAGTACTTC. The chain couples TRBV7-9 to TRBJ2-5; D is undetermined. There are 13 residues in the CDR3. V was clipped by 5 bases and J by 1 base, with 8 bases between them. Germline CDR1 reads SEHNR; CDR2 reads FQNEAQ (reference sequence). The full variable domain, with the rest looked up from reference TRBV7-9 and TRBJ2-5, is DTGVSQNPRHKITKRGQNVTFRCDPISEHNRLYWYRQTLGQGPEFLTYFQNEAQLEKSRLLSDRFSAERPKGSFSTLEIQRTEQGDSAMYLCASSRDFQETQYFGPGTRLLVL.

The rearrangement links TRBV28 to TRBJ2-1; D possibly uses TRBD1 or TRBD2 (5 bases each). This CDR3 is 15 amino acids long. The V gene's germline CDR1 is MDHEN and CDR2 SYDVKM. Trimming cost V 3 bases and J 7 bases, with 16 bases left between them. The CDR3 here is CASSLGSTKGNEQFF. As DNA, the CDR3 is TGTGCCAGCAGTTTGGGGAGTACAAAGGGGAATGAGCAGTTCTTC.

This clonotype has a handful of counts. V and J are TRBV5-1 and TRBJ2-7; 8 bases map to TRBD2. The V gene end was trimmed by 3 bases and the J gene end by 2 bases; junction bases not matched to a gene: 4. There are 14 residues in the CDR3. The germline gives CDR1 SGHRS, CDR2 YFSETQ. The CDR3 sequence: CASSSQGLAYEQYF. CDR3 sequence (DNA): TGCGCCAGCAGCTCCCAGGGACTAGCCTACGAGCAGTACTTC.

In its sample, this clonotype was seen many times. The rearrangement uses TRBV13 and TRBJ2-3, with D possibly matching TRBD2 (6 bases). V dropped 1 base and J dropped 1 base, with 6 bases sitting between them. CDR1 PRHDT and CDR2 FYEKMQ come from the germline V gene (reference sequence). This CDR3 spans 14 amino acids. The CDR3 sequence: CASSLAGGTDTQYF. CDR3 coding DNA: TGTGCCAGCAGCTTAGCGGGAGGCACAGATACGCAGTATTTT.

This clonotype was seen repeatedly, ten times or more. This rearrangement joins TRBV6-1 to TRBJ1-1; 8 nucleotides agree with TRBD1. V shed 0 bases and J 1 base; nucleotides not matched to a gene: 4. The CDR3 contains 16 residues. The germline gives CDR1 MNHNS, CDR2 SASEGT. CDR3 sequence: CASSEASTGGNTEAFF. The CDR3 bases are TGTGCCAGCAGTGAAGCAAGTACAGGGGGGAACACTGAAGCTTTCTTT.

V is TRBV28 and J is TRBJ1-1; D unclear. The CDR3 has 14 amino acids. The germline CDR1 and CDR2 sequences are MDHEN and SYDVKM. The germline V and J ends were trimmed by 1 base and 0 bases, with 6 bases remaining between them. CDR3 sequence: CASSLLGMNTEAFF. The CDR3, as DNA: TGTGCCAGCAGTTTATTAGGGATGAACACTGAAGCTTTCTTT.

The J gene is TRBJ1-2, the V gene TRBV11-2; 9 positions match TRBD1. The CDR3 is made up of 14 amino acids. Germline V gives CDR1 SGHAT, CDR2 FQNNGV. V was clipped by 5 bases and J by 6 bases; unmatched bases: 7. Here the CDR3 DNA reads TGTGCCAGCAGCCTATCCGGGACAGGGAATGGCTACACCTTC. Translating gives CASSLSGTGNGYTF.

This clonotype appeared a few times. The V call is TRBV2, the J call TRBJ1-1; 7 nucleotides align to TRBD1. Looked up from germline, CDR1 is SNHLY and CDR2 is FYNNEI. V was clipped by 6 bases and J by 5 bases; unmatched bases: 9. The CDR3 has 14 amino acids. CDR3 region: CASSSGQVETEAFF. As DNA, the CDR3 is TGTGCCAGCAGCTCCGGACAGGTCGAAACTGAAGCTTTCTTT.

This clonotype was counted many times. The gene calls are TRBV10-3 and TRBJ2-2, with 10 bases matching TRBD2. The trim removed 7 bases at V and 1 base at J, leaving 9 bases unmatched. The CDR3 sequence is 17 residues long. The germline V gene encodes CDR1 ENHRY and CDR2 SYGVKD. This CDR3 is CAITQTRTSGNTGELFF. For the CDR3, the DNA is TGTGCCATCACACAAACCAGGACTAGCGGGAACACCGGGGAGCTGTTTTTT.

V and J are TRBV13 and TRBJ2-7, with unresolved D. Germline V CDR1 and CDR2: PRHDT, FYEKMQ (reference sequence). Trimming shortened V by 1 base and J by 5 bases, and 9 bases separated the two germline ends. The CDR3 contains 13 residues. CDR3 region: CASSLEGRNEQYF. CDR3 nucleotides: TGTGCCAGCAGCTTAGAAGGACGGAACGAGCAGTACTTC. The variable domain in full, completed from reference TRBV13 and TRBJ2-7, reads AAGVIQSPRHLIKEKRETATLKCYPIPRHDTVYWYQQGPGQDPQFLISFYEKMQSDKGSIPDRFSAQQFSDYHSELNMSSLELGDSALYFCASSLEGRNEQYFGPGTRLTVT.

This clonotype was picked up a small number of times. The gene calls are TRBV14 and TRBJ1-1; D remains unclear. The CDR3 totals 16 residues. The ends were cut back, 4 bases at V and 2 bases at J, with 17 bases in the middle. Germline values: CDR1 SGHDN, CDR2 FVKESK. The CDR3 DNA reads as TGTGCCAGCAGCCCCATTAGAGGTTCACGTAACACTGAAGCTTTCTTT. Translating it yields CASSPIRGSRNTEAFF.

This clonotype was counted a few times. This chain connects TRBV6-2 or TRBV6-3 to TRBJ2-3, with unresolved D. Trimming cost V 2 bases and J 6 bases, with 9 bases left between them. The CDR3 extends over 13 amino acids. In germline, CDR1 is MNHEY, CDR2 SVGEGT. CDR3 protein: CASSYNLGDTQYF. The DNA for the CDR3 is TGTGCCAGCAGTTACAACCTCGGGGATACGCAGTATTTT.

This clonotype came up a few times. The chain carries TRBV15 and TRBJ2-2; D remains ambiguous. The V gene lost 7 bases and the J gene lost 0 bases, with 9 bases spanning the gap. CDR1 LNHNV and CDR2 YYDKDF come from the germline V gene (reference sequence). The CDR3 has 14 residues. CDR3 nucleotide sequence: TGTGCCACCAAGTGGGCAGCGAACACCGGGGAGCTGTTTTTT. Protein sequence: CATKWAANTGELFF.